Listed below are T cell receptor beta chains from one sample, sequenced in a study of blood T cells in healthy people across ages. MiXCR was run by TCRdb on the 5' RACE reads, yielding one entry per CDR3 protein. The sample carries 800,000 to 1,000,000 distinct CDR3 sequences, roughly 48% recorded once. The sample was blood. The receptors originated from a man aged 30-40 years in good health. Both conserved end residues are part of each CDR3.

v_gene	j_gene	len	CDR3aa
TRBV20-1	TRBJ2-3	15	CSARFAGGRTDTQYF
TRBV29-1	TRBJ2-3	14	CSVERAGLTDTQYF
TRBV6-5	TRBJ2-3	14	CASRPGLAAHTQYF
TRBV20-1	TRBJ2-1	11	CSQDSRNEQFF
TRBV9	TRBJ2-7	13	CASNRDGSYEQYF
TRBV3-1	TRBJ2-5	16	CASSQGTVQGEETQYF
TRBV9	TRBJ1-1	16	CASSVGGVKGNTEAFF
TRBV12-3/TRBV12-4	TRBJ2-2	15	CASSPGALNTGELFF
TRBV5-1	TRBJ2-7	15	CASSLVATGGSEQYF
TRBV9	TRBJ2-3	12	CASSDRTNTRYF
TRBV9	TRBJ2-3	17	CASSVQKPGLASDTQYF
TRBV20-1	TRBJ1-4	13	CSARQTTNEKLFF
TRBV4-1	TRBJ2-1	15	CASSDIEGTYNEQFF
TRBV6-1	.	16	CASSEAGEAYFYEQYF